This TCR beta chain was recovered during a study of CD4 and CD8 cells across lung adenocarcinoma regions. TCRdb reprocessed the PCR reads with MiXCR, giving one entry per CDR3 protein. The profile shows several thousand distinct CDR3 sequences, roughly 44% of them singletons. The V end was cut by 9 bases, the J end by 1 base, with 12 bases between. Germline lookup yields CDR1 MNHNS and CDR2 SASEGT. The CDR3 sequence is 14 residues long. V is TRBV6-1 and J is TRBJ2-2; either TRBD1 or TRBD2 may fit D (6 bases each). Source material: CD8+ T cells from the center of a lung tumor. This clonotype originated in a male donor with lung adenocarcinoma. The CD4 and CD8 labels of this study may be unreliable. The chain's CDR3 is CARGGVGNTGELFF. The CDR3 DNA sequence: TGTGCCAGGGGGGGCGTCGGGAACACCGGGGAGCTGTTTTTT.